Below, 3 T cell receptor beta chains from the same sample are listed, as sequenced in a study of identical twins. MiXCR was run by TCRdb on the 5' RACE reads, yielding one entry per CDR3 protein. This table has over 550,000 distinct CDR3 sequences, around 7.4% appearing once. These data were also filed under a second study, of yellow fever vaccine responses in identical twins.

Sample: PBMCs. The receptors were gathered from a woman between 18 and 29 years old in good health.

This clonotype occurred a few times. The chain combines TRBV28 with TRBJ1-1, with a tentative D call TRBD1 (5 bases). This CDR3 contains 14 residues. The ends were cut back, 9 bases at V and 0 bases at J, with 14 bases in the middle. CDR1 MDHEN and CDR2 SYDVKM come from the germline V gene. CDR3 amino acids: CARIRGDMNTEAFF. As DNA, the CDR3 is TGTGCCAGGATCCGGGGGGATATGAACACTGAAGCTTTCTTT. Looking up the rest from reference TRBV28 and TRBJ1-1 gives the full variable domain: DVKVTQSSRYLVKRTGEKVFLECVQDMDHENMFWYRQDPGLGLRLIYFSYDVKMKEKGDIPEGYSVSREKKERFSLILESASTNQTSMYLCARIRGDMNTEAFFGQGTRLTVV.

The table lists this clonotype with many counts. The gene calls are TRBV12-3 or TRBV12-4 and TRBJ2-1, with D unclear. V was pared by 7 bases and J by 9 bases, with 10 bases between. This CDR3 is 11 amino acids long. Here the CDR3 reads CASNLDAEQFF. DNA of the CDR3: TGTGCCAGCAACCTTGACGCTGAGCAGTTCTTC.

This clonotype was seen at least ten times. The chain carries TRBV20-1 and TRBJ1-6; a weak D match, TRBD1 (6 bases). Deletions cut 1 base from V and 7 bases from J, with 14 bases between. Germline V gene data show CDR1 as DFQATT and CDR2 as SNEGSKA (reference sequence). This CDR3 contains 15 residues. The CDR3 region has the DNA TGCAGTGCTAGAGTTTGGGGGCAGGGGAATTCACCCCTCCACTTT. This codes for CSARVWGQGNSPLHF.